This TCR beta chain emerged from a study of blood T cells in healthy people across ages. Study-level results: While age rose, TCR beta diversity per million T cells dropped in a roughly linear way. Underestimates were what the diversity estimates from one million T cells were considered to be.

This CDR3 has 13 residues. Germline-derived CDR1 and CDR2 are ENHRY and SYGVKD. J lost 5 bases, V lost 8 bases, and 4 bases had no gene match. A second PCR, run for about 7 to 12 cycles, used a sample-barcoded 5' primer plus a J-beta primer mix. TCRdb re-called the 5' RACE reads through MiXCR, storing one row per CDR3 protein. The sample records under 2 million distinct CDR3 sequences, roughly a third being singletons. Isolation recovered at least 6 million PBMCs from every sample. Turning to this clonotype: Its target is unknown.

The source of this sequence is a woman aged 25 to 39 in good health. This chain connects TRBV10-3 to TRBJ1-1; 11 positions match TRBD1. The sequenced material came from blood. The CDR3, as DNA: TGTGCCATCGGGACAGGGGGTAGTACTGAAGCTTTCTTT. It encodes CAIGTGGSTEAFF.